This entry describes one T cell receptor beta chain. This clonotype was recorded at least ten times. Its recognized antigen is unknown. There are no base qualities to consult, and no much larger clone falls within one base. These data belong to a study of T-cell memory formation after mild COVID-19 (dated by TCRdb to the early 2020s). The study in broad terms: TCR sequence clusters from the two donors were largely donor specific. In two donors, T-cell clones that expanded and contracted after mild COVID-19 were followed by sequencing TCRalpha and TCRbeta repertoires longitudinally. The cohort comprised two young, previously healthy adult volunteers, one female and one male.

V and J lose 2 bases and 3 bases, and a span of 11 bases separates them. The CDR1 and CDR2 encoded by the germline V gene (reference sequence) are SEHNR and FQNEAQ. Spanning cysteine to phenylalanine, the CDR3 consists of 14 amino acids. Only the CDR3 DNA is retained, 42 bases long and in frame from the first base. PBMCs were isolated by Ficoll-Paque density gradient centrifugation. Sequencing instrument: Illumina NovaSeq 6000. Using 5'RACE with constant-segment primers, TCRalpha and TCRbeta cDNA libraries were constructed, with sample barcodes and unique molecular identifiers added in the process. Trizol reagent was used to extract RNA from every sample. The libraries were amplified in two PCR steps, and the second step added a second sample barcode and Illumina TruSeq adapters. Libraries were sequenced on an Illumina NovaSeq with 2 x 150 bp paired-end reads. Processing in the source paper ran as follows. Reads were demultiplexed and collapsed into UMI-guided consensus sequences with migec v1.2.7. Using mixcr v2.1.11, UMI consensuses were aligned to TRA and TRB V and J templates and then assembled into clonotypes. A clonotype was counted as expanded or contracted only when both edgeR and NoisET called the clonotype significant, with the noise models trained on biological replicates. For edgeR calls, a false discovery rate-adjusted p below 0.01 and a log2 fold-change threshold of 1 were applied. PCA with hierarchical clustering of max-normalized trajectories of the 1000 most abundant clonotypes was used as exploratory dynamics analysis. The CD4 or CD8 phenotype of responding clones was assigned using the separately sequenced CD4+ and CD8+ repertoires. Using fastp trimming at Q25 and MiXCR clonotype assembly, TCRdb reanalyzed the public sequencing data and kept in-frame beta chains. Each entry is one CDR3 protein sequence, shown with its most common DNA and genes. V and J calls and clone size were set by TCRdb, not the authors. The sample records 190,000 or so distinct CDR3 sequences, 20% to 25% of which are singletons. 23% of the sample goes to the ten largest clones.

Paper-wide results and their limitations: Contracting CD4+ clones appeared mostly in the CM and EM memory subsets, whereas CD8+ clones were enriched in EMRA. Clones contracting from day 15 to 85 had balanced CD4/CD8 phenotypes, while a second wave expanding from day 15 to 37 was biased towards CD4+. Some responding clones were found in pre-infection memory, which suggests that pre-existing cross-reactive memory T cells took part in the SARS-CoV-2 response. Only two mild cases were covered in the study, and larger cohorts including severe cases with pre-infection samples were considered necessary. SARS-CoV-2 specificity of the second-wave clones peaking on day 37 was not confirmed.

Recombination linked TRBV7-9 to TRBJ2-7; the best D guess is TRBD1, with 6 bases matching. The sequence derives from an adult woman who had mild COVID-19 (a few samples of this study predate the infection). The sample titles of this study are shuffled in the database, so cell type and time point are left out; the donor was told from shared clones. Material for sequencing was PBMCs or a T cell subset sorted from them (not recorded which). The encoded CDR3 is CASSLSGAGYEQYF. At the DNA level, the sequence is TGTGCCAGCAGCTTATCAGGGGCCGGCTACGAGCAGTACTTC.